This T cell receptor (beta chain) is from a study of T cell responses to AZD1222 COVID-19 vaccine. General study points: Targeting of unmutated variant regions was reportedly seen in nearly half of spike-specific TCRs. Spike-specific TCR breadth and depth both grew after two AZD1222 doses. CD4 TCRs associated with vaccination spanned spike, dominating at 160-218 and 743-854. Just a handful of people given AZD1222 tested seropositive at baseline.

This clone was found a few times. Its antigen is unknown. Some clones are missing from TCRdb's copy, which holds only in-frame ones; the method was immunoSEQ multiplex PCR. Here the sample spans roughly 180,000 clones, 80% to 95% being singletons. This CDR3 has 14 amino acids. The germline V and J ends were trimmed by 3 bases and 8 bases, with 13 bases remaining between them. The germline V gene has CDR1 SGHNT and CDR2 YENEEA. This material consisted of peripheral blood, taken 28 days after the second dose of the MenACWY control vaccine. This sequence was found in an adult who received the MenACWY meningococcal vaccine as a control. This sequence joins TRBV11-3 and TRBJ2-2; TRBD1 might be the D (5 bases). CDR3 amino acids: CASSFSQGGGELFF. The CDR3 DNA is TGTGCCAGCAGCTTCTCCCAGGGCGGAGGGGAGCTGTTTTTT.